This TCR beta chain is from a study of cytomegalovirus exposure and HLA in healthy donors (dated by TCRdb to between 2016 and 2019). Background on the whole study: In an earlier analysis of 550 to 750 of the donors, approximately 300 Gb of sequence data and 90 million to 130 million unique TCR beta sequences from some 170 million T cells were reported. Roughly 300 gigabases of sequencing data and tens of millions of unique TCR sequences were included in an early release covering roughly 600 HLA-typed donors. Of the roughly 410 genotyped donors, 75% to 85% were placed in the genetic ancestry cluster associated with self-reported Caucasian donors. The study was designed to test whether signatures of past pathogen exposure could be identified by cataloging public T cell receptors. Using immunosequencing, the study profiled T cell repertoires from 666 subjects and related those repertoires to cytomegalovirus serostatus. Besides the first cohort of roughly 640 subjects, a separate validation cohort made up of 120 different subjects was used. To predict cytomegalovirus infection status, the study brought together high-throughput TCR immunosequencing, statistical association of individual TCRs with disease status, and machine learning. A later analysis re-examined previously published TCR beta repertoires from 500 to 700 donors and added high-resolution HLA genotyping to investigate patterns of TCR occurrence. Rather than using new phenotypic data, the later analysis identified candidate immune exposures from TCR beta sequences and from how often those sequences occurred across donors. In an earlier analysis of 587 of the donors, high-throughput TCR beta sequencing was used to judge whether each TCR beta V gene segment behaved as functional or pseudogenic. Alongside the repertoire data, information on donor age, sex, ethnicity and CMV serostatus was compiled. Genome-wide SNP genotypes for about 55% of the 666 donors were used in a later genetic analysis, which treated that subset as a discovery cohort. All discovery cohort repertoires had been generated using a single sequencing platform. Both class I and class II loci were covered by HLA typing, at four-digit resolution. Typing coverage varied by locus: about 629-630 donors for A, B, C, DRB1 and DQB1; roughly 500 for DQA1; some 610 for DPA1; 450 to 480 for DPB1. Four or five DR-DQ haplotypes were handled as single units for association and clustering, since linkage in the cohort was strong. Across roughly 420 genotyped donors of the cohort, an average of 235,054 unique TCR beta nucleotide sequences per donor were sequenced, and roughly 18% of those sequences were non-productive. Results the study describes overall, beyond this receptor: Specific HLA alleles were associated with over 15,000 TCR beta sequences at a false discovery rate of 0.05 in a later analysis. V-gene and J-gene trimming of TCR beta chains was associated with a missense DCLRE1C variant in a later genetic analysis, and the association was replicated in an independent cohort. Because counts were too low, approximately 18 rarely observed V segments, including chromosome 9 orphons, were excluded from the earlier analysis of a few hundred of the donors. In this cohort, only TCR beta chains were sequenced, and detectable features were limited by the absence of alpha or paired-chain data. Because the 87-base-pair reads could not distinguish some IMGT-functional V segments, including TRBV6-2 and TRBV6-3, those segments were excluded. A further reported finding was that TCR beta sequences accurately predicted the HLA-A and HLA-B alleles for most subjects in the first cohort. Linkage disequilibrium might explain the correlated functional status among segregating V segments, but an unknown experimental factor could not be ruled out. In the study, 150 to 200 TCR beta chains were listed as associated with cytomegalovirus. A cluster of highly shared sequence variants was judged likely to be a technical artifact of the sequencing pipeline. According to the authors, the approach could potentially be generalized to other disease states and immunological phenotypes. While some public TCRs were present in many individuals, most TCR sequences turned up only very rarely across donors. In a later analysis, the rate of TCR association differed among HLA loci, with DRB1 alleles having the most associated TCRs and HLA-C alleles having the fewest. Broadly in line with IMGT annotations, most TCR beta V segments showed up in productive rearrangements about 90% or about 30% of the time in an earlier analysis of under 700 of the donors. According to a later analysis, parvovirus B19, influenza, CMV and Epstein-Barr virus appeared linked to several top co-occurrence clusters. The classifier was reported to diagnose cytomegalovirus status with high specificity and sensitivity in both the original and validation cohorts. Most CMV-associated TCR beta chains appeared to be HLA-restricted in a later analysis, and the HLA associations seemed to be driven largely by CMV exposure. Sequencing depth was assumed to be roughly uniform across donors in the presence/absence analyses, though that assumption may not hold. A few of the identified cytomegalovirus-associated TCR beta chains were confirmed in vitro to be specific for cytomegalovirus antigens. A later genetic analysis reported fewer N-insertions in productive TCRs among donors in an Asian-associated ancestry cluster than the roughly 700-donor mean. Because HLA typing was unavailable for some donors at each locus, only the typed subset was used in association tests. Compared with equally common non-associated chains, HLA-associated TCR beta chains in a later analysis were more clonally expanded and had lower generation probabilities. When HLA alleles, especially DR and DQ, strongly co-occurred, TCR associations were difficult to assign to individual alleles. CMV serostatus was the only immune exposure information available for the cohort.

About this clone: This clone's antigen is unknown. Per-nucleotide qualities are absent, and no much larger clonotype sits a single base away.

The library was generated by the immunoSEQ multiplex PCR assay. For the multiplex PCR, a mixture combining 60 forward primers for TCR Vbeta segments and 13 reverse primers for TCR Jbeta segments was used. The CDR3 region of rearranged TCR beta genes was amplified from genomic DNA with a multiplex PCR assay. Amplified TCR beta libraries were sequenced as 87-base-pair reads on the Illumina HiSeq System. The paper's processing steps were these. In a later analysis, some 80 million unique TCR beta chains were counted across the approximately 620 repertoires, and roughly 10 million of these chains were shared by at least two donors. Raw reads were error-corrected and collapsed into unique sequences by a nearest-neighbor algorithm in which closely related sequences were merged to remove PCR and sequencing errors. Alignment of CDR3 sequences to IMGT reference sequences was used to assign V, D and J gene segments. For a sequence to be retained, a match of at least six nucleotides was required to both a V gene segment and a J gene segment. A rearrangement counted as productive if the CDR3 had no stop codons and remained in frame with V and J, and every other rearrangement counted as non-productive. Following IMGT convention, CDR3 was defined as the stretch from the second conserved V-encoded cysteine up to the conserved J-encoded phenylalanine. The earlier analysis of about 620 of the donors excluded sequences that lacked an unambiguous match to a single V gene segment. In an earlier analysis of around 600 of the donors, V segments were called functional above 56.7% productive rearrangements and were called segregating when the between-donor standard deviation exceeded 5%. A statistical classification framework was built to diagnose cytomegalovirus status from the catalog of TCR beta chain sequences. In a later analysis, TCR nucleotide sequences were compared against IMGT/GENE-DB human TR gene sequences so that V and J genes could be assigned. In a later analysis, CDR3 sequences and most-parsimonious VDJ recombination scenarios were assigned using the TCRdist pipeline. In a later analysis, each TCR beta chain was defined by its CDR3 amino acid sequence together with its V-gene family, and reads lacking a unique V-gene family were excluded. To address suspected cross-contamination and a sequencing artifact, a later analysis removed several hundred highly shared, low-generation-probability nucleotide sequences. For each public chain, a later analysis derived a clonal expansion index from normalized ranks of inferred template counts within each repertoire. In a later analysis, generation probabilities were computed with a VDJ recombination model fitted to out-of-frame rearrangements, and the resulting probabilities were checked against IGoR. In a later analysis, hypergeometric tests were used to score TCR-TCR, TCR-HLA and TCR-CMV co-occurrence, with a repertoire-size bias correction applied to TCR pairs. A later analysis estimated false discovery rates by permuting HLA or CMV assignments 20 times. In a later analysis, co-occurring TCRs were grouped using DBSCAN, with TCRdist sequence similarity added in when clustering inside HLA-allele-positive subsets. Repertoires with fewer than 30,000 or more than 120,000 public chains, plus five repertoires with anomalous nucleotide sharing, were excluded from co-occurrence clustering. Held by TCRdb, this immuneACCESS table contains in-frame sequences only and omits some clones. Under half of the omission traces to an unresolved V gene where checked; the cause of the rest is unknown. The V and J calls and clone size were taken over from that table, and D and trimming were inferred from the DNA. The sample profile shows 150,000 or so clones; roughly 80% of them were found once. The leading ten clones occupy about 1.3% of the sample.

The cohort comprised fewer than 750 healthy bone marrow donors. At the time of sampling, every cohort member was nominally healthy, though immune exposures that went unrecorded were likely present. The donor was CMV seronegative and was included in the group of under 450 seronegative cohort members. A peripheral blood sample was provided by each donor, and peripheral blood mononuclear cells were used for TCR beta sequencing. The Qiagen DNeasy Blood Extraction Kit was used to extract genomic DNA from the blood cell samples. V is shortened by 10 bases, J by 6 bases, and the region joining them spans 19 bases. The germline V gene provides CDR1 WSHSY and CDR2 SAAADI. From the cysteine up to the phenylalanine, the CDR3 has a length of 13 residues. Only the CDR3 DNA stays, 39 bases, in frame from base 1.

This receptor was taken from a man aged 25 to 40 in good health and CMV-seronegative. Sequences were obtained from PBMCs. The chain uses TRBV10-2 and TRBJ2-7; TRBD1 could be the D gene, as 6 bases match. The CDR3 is CAILPQGLSEQYF. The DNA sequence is TGCGCCATCCTCCCTCAGGGGTTATCCGAGCAGTACTTC.